Included here is one TCR beta chain sequence, with context. As yet, its antigen is unknown. The sample originates from a study of cytomegalovirus exposure and HLA in healthy donors. Overall study results and limits: About 87% or about 30% of the time was how often most TCR beta V segments were productive, according to an earlier analysis. Serostatus for CMV was the only available immune exposure information.

It was with 60 Vbeta and 13 Jbeta primers that the PCR ran. TCRdb's copy holds only in-frame clones and misses some; the assay was immunoSEQ multiplex PCR. Counted here are about 130,000 clones, roughly 80% occurring once; the ten biggest clones make up roughly 4.1%. Germline values: CDR1 SGHTA, CDR2 FQGNSA. The ends were cut back, 0 bases at V and 3 bases at J, with 8 bases in the middle. There are 14 residues in the CDR3. The genes are TRBV7-2 and TRBJ1-1; D perhaps matches TRBD1 (5 bases). Sequencing was done on a sample of PBMCs. The TCR was taken from a man between 18 and 29 years old in good health and CMV-seropositive. Here the CDR3 DNA reads TGTGCCAGCAGCTTAGCGGGGGGTCACACTGAAGCTTTCTTT. Translating it yields CASSLAGGHTEAFF. Full variable domain (outside the CDR3, taken from reference TRBV7-2 and TRBJ1-1): GAGVSQSPSNKVTEKGKDVELRCDPISGHTALYWYRQSLGQGLEFLIYFQGNSAPDKSGLPSDRFSAERTGGSVSTLTIQRTQQEDSAVYLCASSLAGGHTEAFFGQGTRLTVV.